These T cell receptor beta chains were read from a single sample in a study of siplizumab effects on memory and regulatory T cells. This table comes from immunoSEQ multiplex PCR, and its TCRdb copy is limited to in-frame clones, with some not included. The data contain about 26,000 clones, around 83% of them seen just once; the ten biggest clones take up roughly a quarter. The sequencing sample was made of memory CD4+ T cells sorted from blood. These receptors were obtained from a human donor in good health. CDR3s include the opening cysteine and the closing phenylalanine or tryptophan. The D gene is left open where the match is weak. Expanded clones get a size class; other rows say once, few or many, or leave the size out.

d_call clone_size j_call v_call cdr3_aa cdr3_nt
NA NA TRBJ2-5 TRBV7-2 CASSLESFGTQYF TGTGCCAGCAGCTTAGAGTCTTTTGGGACCCAGTACTTC
NA NA TRBJ2-6 TRBV5-3 CASEQSRANVLTF TGTGCCAGTGAACAAAGTCGGGCCAACGTCCTGACTTTC
NA NA TRBJ1-6 TRBV28 CASSLRQGSIHF TGTGCCAGCAGTTTACGGCAGGGAAGTATCCACTTT
NA once TRBJ1-3 TRBV6-5 CASTSTGPAGNTIYF TGTGCCAGCACTTCAACCGGGCCAGCTGGAAACACCATATATTTT
TRBD1 few TRBJ1-2 TRBV11-3 CASSKPGQGKGHGYTF TGTGCCAGCAGCAAACCGGGACAGGGAAAGGGGCATGGCTACACCTTC
NA NA TRBJ2-3 TRBV7-8 CASSSRGETRLRYF TGTGCCAGCAGCTCTAGGGGGGAGACGCGCCTGCGGTATTTT
TRBD2 NA TRBJ2-7 TRBV18 CASSPRKSGSLTYEQYF TGTGCCAGCTCACCAAGGAAGAGCGGGAGCCTAACCTACGAGCAGTACTTC
NA few TRBJ1-1 TRBV27 CASSWGTAVTEAFF TGTGCCAGCAGTTGGGGGACCGCAGTAACTGAAGCTTTCTTT
NA NA TRBJ1-1 TRBV4-1 CASSQEKNTEAFF TGCGCCAGCAGCCAAGAGAAGAACACTGAAGCTTTCTTT
NA NA TRBJ1-6 TRBV7-9 CASSFYTLGRHSPLHF TGTGCCAGCAGCTTTTATACCCTGGGGCGGCATTCACCCCTCCACTTT